This paragraph reports one T cell receptor beta chain. V was pared by 2 bases and J by 4 bases, with 7 bases of the junction left unmatched. Germline CDR1 and CDR2: GTSNPN and SVGIG (reference sequence). There are 15 residues in the CDR3. The sample is drawn from a study of CD8 T cells in Susac syndrome. When the RNA was reverse transcribed, random hexamers were used with an input of roughly 0.45 to 1 ug. TCRdb used MiXCR to reprocess the immunoSEQ multiplex PCR reads, holding one entry per CDR3 protein. The table records 70,000 to 100,000 distinct CDR3 sequences, about 95% of them present only once. Source material: CD8+ T cells from PBMCs. The TCR sequence derives from a human donor with Susac syndrome. This chain uses TRBV30 with TRBJ2-7, with 11 bases matching TRBD1. The CDR3 protein is CAWSPGQGAAYEQYF. The CDR3 bases are TGTGCCTGGAGTCCCGGACAGGGGGCTGCGTACGAGCAGTACTTC.